This T cell receptor beta chain appears in the sequencing data of a study of molecular identifiers for immune sequencing clone quantification. Study-wide points: Over 99% of effector molecules, yet under 1% of naive-cell molecules, were held by clones above 20 RNA copies. Highly expanded clone sizes could be underestimated by identical TCR molecules that share a barcode.

The table lists this clonotype with many counts. What it binds is unknown. The length of the CDR3 is 13 residues. Germline V gene data show CDR1 as LNHDA and CDR2 as SQIVND (reference sequence). V was clipped by 5 bases and J by 4 bases, with 8 bases between them. With listed TCR primers and previously described methods, bulk TCR libraries were prepared. MiXCR, run by TCRdb on the PCR reads, gives a single entry per CDR3 protein. Here the sample spans about half a million distinct CDR3 sequences, about 25% being singletons. The sequence was collected from a human donor in good health. Some libraries in this study had Jurkat cell RNA spiked in. The sequencing input was naive CD8+ T cells from blood, with Jurkat cell RNA spiked in. This sample's subset: FACS-sorted CD8+CD4-CCR7+CD45RA+ naive T cells. The rearrangement links TRBV19 to TRBJ2-2; D call uncertain. CDR3 region: CASSAMSTGELFF. CDR3 in DNA: TGTGCCAGTAGTGCCATGAGCACCGGGGAGCTGTTTTTT. Full variable domain (rest looked up from reference TRBV19 and TRBJ2-2): DGGITQSPKYLFRKEGQNVTLSCEQNLNHDAMYWYRQDPGQGLRLIYYSQIVNDFQKGDIAEGYSVSREKKESFPLTVTSAQKNPTAFYLCASSAMSTGELFFGEGSRLTVL.